The next 10 T cell receptor beta chains were all read from a single sample in a study of early T cells in non-severe SARS-CoV-2 infection. MiXCR was run by TCRdb on the 5' RACE reads, yielding one entry per CDR3 protein. The sample yields about 60,000 distinct CDR3 sequences, roughly 12% seen once. The sample consisted of whole blood. These receptors all come from an adult who was a healthcare worker with PCR-confirmed SARS-CoV-2 infection or an uninfected control (not recorded which).

This clonotype was counted a few times. The chain is built from TRBV6-2 or TRBV6-3 and TRBJ2-7; D remains unclear. The length of the CDR3 is 14 residues. V was pared by 8 bases and J by 0 bases, with 14 bases between. Germline V gene sequence: CDR1 MNHEY, CDR2 SVGEGT. CDR3 sequence (DNA): TGTGCCAGCTCGAGCTATTCGAGCTCCTACGAGCAGTACTTC. Its translation is CASSSYSSSYEQYF.

This chain uses TRBV2 with TRBJ2-2; possibly TRBD2 for D (6 bases). CDR1 and CDR2 from the germline V gene are SNHLY and FYNNEI. V shed 10 bases and J shed 6 bases, with 15 bases lying between them. This CDR3 is built from 13 residues. The CDR3 sequence is CANSRRGPGELFF. In DNA form, the CDR3 reads TGTGCCAACTCGAGGAGGGGTCCCGGGGAGCTGTTTTTT.

The sample holds many counts of this clonotype. The gene calls are TRBV5-4 and TRBJ2-1, with TRBD1 identical over 7 bases. Germline V gene sequence: CDR1 SGHNT, CDR2 YYREEE (reference sequence). The trim removed 7 bases at V and 5 bases at J, leaving 12 bases unmatched. This CDR3 contains 15 residues. CDR3 bases: TGTGCCAGCGGAGAATACAGGGGAAGTGACAATGAGCAGTTCTTC. It encodes CASGEYRGSDNEQFF.

Written as DNA, the CDR3 is TGTGCCAGCAGCCACACCGGGACTAGCTATAATGAGCAGTTCTTC. This gives the protein CASSHTGTSYNEQFF. V is TRBV13 and J is TRBJ2-1; TRBD2 matches 9 bases. With V trimmed by 5 bases and J by 7 bases, 9 bases remained unmatched. CDR1 and CDR2 (germline): PRHDT, FYEKMQ (reference sequence). CDR3 length: 15 residues. Full variable domain (missing parts from reference TRBV13 and TRBJ2-1): AAGVIQSPRHLIKEKRETATLKCYPIPRHDTVYWYQQGPGQDPQFLISFYEKMQSDKGSIPDRFSAQQFSDYHSELNMSSLELGDSALYFCASSHTGTSYNEQFFGPGTRLTVL.

The V call is TRBV20-1, the J call TRBJ1-1; D call uncertain. This CDR3 comprises 16 residues. Trimming took 1 base from V and 0 from J, leaving 15 bases between them. From germline, CDR1 is DFQATT and CDR2 SNEGSKA (reference sequence). CDR3 in DNA: TGCAGTGCTAGAGCTCTCGGGGAAGGGTTGAACACTGAAGCTTTCTTT. Translation gives CSARALGEGLNTEAFF.

This clonotype was recorded at least ten times. The chain has TRBV7-8 and TRBJ2-4; D unclear. Per germline, CDR1 SGHVS and CDR2 FQNEAQ. This CDR3 is built from 11 residues. Trimming left V 5 bases short and J 11 bases short, with 10 bases between. In nucleotides, the CDR3 is TGTGCCAGCAGCCTAGATGAGGTTCAGTACTTC. This gives the protein CASSLDEVQYF.

This clonotype has a count of ten or more. The chain recombines TRBV6-1 with TRBJ1-2; D gene ambiguous. Germline CDR1 reads MNHNS; CDR2 reads SASEGT. Trimming removed 7 bases at V and 0 bases at J, with 15 bases between. The CDR3 runs 15 residues. The CDR3 is CASTYGREANYGYTF. The CDR3 nucleotides read TGTGCCAGCACTTACGGACGAGAAGCTAACTATGGCTACACCTTC.

Here the CDR3 reads CASSLDGGRGNEQFF. CDR3 coding DNA: TGTGCCAGCAGCTTGGATGGGGGACGGGGCAATGAGCAGTTCTTC. V is TRBV5-6 and J is TRBJ2-1; D tentatively fits TRBD1 or TRBD2 (5 bases each). CDR3 size: 15 residues. The germline V gene encodes CDR1 SGHDT and CDR2 YYEEEE. Trimming took 0 bases from V and 6 from J, leaving 13 bases between them.

This clonotype was observed a handful of times. CDR3: CATGRRSNNEQFF. CDR3 DNA sequence: TGTGCCACCGGACGGAGGTCCAACAATGAGCAGTTCTTC. The rearrangement uses TRBV28 and TRBJ2-1; TRBD2 is a possible D gene (5 bases). Trimming took off 10 bases at V and 5 bases at J, with 15 bases between the two ends. Germline V gene data show CDR1 as MDHEN and CDR2 as SYDVKM. The CDR3 length is 13 residues.

This clonotype has only a few counts. The V gene is TRBV4-1, the J gene TRBJ2-2, with D possibly being TRBD1 (5 bases). The CDR3 contains 16 residues. V was cut by 0 bases and J by 2 bases, with 10 bases left in between. Germline V gene sequence: CDR1 MGHRA, CDR2 YSYEKL. CDR3 sequence: CASSQEAGPNTGELFF. As DNA, the CDR3 is TGCGCCAGCAGCCAAGAGGCAGGGCCCAACACCGGGGAGCTGTTTTTT.